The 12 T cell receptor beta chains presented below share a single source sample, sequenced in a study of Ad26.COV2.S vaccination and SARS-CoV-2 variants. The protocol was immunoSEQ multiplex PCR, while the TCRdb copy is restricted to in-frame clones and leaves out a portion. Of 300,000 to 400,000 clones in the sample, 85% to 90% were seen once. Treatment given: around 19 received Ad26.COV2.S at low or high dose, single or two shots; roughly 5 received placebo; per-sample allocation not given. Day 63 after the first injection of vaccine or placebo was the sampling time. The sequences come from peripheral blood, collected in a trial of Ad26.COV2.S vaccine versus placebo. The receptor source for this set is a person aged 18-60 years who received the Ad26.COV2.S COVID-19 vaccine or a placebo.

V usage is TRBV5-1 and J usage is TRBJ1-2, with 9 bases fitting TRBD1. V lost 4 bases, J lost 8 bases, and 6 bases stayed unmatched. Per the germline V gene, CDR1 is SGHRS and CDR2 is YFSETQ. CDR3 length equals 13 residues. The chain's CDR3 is CASSTQGAGGYTF. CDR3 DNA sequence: TGCGCCAGCAGCACACAGGGGGCAGGCGGCTACACCTTC.

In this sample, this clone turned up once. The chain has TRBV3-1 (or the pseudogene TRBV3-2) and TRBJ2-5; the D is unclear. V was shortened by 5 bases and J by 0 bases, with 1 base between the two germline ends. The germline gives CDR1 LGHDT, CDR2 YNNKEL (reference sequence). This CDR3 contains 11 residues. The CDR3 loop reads CASSYQETQYF. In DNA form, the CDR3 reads TGTGCCAGCAGCTACCAAGAGACCCAGTACTTC.

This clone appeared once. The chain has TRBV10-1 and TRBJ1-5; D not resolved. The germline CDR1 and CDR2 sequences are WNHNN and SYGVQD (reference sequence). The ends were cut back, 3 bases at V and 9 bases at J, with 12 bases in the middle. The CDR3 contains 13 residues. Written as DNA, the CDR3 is TGCGCCAGCAGTGAAGGACCCGGGCGGCCCCAGCATTTT. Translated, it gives CASSEGPGRPQHF.

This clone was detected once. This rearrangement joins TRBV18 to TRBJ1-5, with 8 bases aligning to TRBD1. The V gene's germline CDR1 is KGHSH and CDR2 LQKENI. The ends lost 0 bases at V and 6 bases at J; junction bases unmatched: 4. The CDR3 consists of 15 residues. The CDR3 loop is CASSPPGQAGQPQHF. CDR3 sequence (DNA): TGTGCCAGCTCACCACCGGGACAGGCGGGTCAGCCCCAGCATTTT.

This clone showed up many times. CDR3: CASSPRPNDNSPLHF. In DNA form, the CDR3 reads TGTGCCAGCAGCCCCCGACCCAATGATAATTCACCCCTCCACTTT. The rearrangement joins TRBV21-1 to TRBJ1-6. TRBV21-1 constitutes a pseudogene. CDR3 size: 15 residues.

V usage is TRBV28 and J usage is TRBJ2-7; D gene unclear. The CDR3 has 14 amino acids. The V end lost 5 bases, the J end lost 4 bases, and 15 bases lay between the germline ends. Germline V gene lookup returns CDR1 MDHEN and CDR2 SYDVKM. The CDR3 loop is CASSDQVYTYEQYF. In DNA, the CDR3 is TGTGCCAGCAGTGACCAGGTTTATACTTACGAGCAGTACTTC. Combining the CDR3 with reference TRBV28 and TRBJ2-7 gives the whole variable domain DVKVTQSSRYLVKRTGEKVFLECVQDMDHENMFWYRQDPGLGLRLIYFSYDVKMKEKGDIPEGYSVSREKKERFSLILESASTNQTSMYLCASSDQVYTYEQYFGPGTRLTVT.

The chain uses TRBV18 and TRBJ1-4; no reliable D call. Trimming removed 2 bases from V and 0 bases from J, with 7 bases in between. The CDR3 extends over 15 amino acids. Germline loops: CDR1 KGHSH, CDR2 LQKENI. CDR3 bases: TGTGCCAGCTCACCAATCTCTGCAACTAATGAAAAACTGTTTTTT. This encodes CASSPISATNEKLFF.

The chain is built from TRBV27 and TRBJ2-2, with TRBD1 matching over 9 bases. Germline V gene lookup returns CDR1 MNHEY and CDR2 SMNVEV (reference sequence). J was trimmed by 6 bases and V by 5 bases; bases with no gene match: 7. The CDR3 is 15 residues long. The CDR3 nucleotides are TGTGCCAGCAGTCCGGGGACAGGGTTAGCCGGGGAGCTGTTTTTT. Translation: CASSPGTGLAGELFF.

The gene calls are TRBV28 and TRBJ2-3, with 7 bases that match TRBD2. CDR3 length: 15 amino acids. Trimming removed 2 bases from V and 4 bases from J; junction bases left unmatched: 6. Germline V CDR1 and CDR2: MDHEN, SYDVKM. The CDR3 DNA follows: TGTGCCAGCAGTTTACCGGGAGGCCGTTCAGATACGCAGTATTTT. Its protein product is CASSLPGGRSDTQYF.

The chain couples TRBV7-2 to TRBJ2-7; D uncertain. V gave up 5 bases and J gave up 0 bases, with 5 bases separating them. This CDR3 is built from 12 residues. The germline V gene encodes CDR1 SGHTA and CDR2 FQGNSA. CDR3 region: CASSLHSYEQYF. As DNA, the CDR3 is TGTGCCAGCAGCCTACACTCCTACGAGCAGTACTTC. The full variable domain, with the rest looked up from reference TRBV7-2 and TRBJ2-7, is GAGVSQSPSNKVTEKGKDVELRCDPISGHTALYWYRQSLGQGLEFLIYFQGNSAPDKSGLPSDRFSAERTGGSVSTLTIQRTQQEDSAVYLCASSLHSYEQYFGPGTRLTVT.

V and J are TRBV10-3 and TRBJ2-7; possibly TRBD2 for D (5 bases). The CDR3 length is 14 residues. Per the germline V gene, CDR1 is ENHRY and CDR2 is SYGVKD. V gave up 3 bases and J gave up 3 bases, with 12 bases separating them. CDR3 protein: CAISENPTIYEQYF. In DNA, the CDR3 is TGTGCCATCAGTGAAAACCCGACTATCTACGAGCAGTACTTC.

CDR3 loop: CASSDRVSSWTQYF. In nucleotides, the CDR3 is TGTGCCAGCAGTGACAGGGTATCCTCTTGGACGCAGTATTTT. The V gene is TRBV2, the J gene TRBJ2-3; D perhaps matches TRBD1 (5 bases). The germline CDR1 and CDR2 sequences are SNHLY and FYNNEI. This CDR3 region has 14 residues. With 3 bases removed from V and 9 bases from J, the gap between germline ends came to 16 bases.